The 11 T cell receptor beta chains reported below all come from one sample, sequenced in a study of control samples from healthy donors and cancer patients. Clones were sequenced by immunoSEQ multiplex PCR, and TCRdb holds only the in-frame ones, with some missing. The table shows roughly 100,000 clones, with roughly 92% occurring only once. Input material: blood. All receptors derive from a human donor in good health. The donor label of this sample is uncertain.

In DNA form, the CDR3 reads TGTGCCAGCAGTTTGACCGGACTCAATCAGCCCCAGCATTTT. Encoded protein: CASSLTGLNQPQHF. The chain has TRBV27 and TRBJ1-5, with D unclear. The CDR3 is made up of 14 amino acids. In germline, CDR1 is MNHEY, CDR2 SMNVEV (reference sequence). V was clipped by 3 bases and J by 3 bases, with 9 bases between them.

A single count supports this clone. The J gene is TRBJ1-2, the V gene TRBV20-1, with a possible D match to TRBD1 (6 bases). From germline, CDR1 is DFQATT and CDR2 SNEGSKA (reference sequence). CDR3 length: 14 residues. V shed 6 bases and J shed 2 bases, with 16 bases lying between them. CDR3 bases: TGCAGTGCCAGTACCGGGACAACCAACTATGGCTACACCTTC. Translated, it gives CSASTGTTNYGYTF.

This clone was recorded only once. This sequence joins TRBV5-1 and TRBJ1-1, with D possibly matching TRBD1 (5 bases). Deletions cut 1 base from V and 1 base from J, with 14 bases between. The V gene's germline CDR1 is SGHRS and CDR2 YFSETQ. This CDR3 comprises 16 residues. The CDR3 sequence is CASSLTVGGANTEAFF. As DNA, the CDR3 is TGCGCCAGCAGCTTGACCGTCGGTGGGGCGAACACTGAAGCTTTCTTT.

As for this clone: Compared with germline, one end of the junction differs, possibly owing to a read error. The chain is built from TRBV7-7 and TRBJ2-7; 8 bases line up with TRBD2. Germline CDR1 reads SSHAT; CDR2 reads FNYEAQ (reference sequence). This CDR3 is built from 15 residues. The CDR3 nucleotides read TGTGCTAGCAGCTTAAGGCTTAGCGGGGCGTCCGAGCAGTACTTC. Amino acids: CASSLRLSGASEQYF.

Only a few counts were recorded for this clone. This chain uses TRBV7-3 with TRBJ1-1, with D hard to call. The CDR3 runs to 14 residues. Trimming stripped 6 bases from V and 1 base from J, with 12 bases between. Germline lookup yields CDR1 SGHTA and CDR2 FQGTGA. The CDR3 nucleotides are TGTGCCAGCAGATCCTCACGCGAGAACACTGAAGCTTTCTTT. Translated, it gives CASRSSRENTEAFF. The full variable domain, completed using reference TRBV7-3 and TRBJ1-1, is GAGVSQTPSNKVTEKGKYVELRCDPISGHTALYWYRQSLGQGPEFLIYFQGTGAADDSGLPNDRFFAVRPEGSVSTLKIQRTERGDSAVYLCASRSSRENTEAFFGQGTRLTVV.

The genes are TRBV5-1 and TRBJ1-3, with 7 bases fitting TRBD1. This CDR3 has 15 residues. The germline V gene encodes CDR1 SGHRS and CDR2 YFSETQ. Losses at the gene ends were 3 bases for V and 4 bases for J; bases not matched to a gene: 7. The CDR3 region has the DNA TGCGCCAGCAGCTACAGGGGAATAACGGGAAACACCATATATTTT. Protein: CASSYRGITGNTIYF. Full variable domain (rest looked up from reference TRBV5-1 and TRBJ1-3): KAGVTQTPRYLIKTRGQQVTLSCSPISGHRSVSWYQQTPGQGLQFLFEYFSETQRNKGNFPGRFSGRQFSNSRSEMNVSTLELGDSALYLCASSYRGITGNTIYFGEGSWLTVV.

The chain combines TRBV9 with TRBJ1-2; 10 positions match TRBD1. Germline values: CDR1 SGDLS, CDR2 YYNGEE. V gave up 3 bases and J gave up 7 bases; unmatched junction bases: 9. The CDR3 is 15 amino acids. CDR3 in amino acids: CASSGHRTGGGGYTF. The CDR3 coding sequence is TGTGCCAGCAGCGGACACAGGACAGGGGGTGGTGGCTACACCTTC.

The rearrangement links TRBV9 to TRBJ1-1; TRBD1 agrees at 7 bases. The CDR3 has 18 amino acids. Germline V CDR1 and CDR2: SGDLS, YYNGEE. The V segment lost 0 bases and the J segment 4 bases; nucleotides outside the gene matches: 15. The CDR3 DNA sequence: TGTGCCAGCAGCGTAGCTCGGGGACAGCCGAGGGGCGGCACTGAAGCTTTCTTT. Translation gives CASSVARGQPRGGTEAFF.

This chain joins TRBV10-2 and TRBJ1-1; perhaps TRBD1 as D (6 bases). Germline V lookup: CDR1 WSHSY, CDR2 SAAADI. V lost 10 bases and J lost 4, with 16 bases in between. The CDR3 totals 13 residues. This chain's CDR3 is CATTGARGTEAFF. CDR3 bases: TGCGCCACCACGGGGGCGAGGGGCACTGAAGCTTTCTTT.

J is TRBJ2-7 and V is TRBV5-4, with TRBD1 matching over 10 bases. The V gene end was trimmed by 4 bases and the J gene end by 2 bases; junction bases not matched to a gene: 3. CDR1 is SGHNT, CDR2 YYREEE, per germline (reference sequence). The CDR3 extends over 14 amino acids. The CDR3: CASSEGQGPYEQYF. CDR3 DNA: TGTGCCAGCAGCGAGGGACAGGGGCCCTACGAGCAGTACTTC.

The rearrangement links TRBV19 to TRBJ1-1; 7 bases fit TRBD1. In germline, CDR1 is LNHDA, CDR2 SQIVND (reference sequence). With 4 bases clipped from V and 5 bases from J, the junction kept 7 bases outside the gene matches. The CDR3 extends over 14 amino acids. The CDR3 region is CASSKGTVGTEAFF. For the CDR3, the DNA is TGTGCCAGTAGTAAAGGGACAGTAGGGACTGAAGCTTTCTTT.